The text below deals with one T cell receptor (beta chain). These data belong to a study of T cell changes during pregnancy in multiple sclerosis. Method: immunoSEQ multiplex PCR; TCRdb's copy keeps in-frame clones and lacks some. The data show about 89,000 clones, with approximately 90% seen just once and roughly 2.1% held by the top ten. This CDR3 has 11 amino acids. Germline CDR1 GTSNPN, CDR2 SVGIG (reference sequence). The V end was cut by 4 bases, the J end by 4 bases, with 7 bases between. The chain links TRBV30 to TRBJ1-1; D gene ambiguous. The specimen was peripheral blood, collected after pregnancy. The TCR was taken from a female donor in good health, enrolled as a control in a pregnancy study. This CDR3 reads CAWIPGTEAFF. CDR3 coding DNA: TGTGCCTGGATCCCAGGCACTGAAGCTTTCTTT.